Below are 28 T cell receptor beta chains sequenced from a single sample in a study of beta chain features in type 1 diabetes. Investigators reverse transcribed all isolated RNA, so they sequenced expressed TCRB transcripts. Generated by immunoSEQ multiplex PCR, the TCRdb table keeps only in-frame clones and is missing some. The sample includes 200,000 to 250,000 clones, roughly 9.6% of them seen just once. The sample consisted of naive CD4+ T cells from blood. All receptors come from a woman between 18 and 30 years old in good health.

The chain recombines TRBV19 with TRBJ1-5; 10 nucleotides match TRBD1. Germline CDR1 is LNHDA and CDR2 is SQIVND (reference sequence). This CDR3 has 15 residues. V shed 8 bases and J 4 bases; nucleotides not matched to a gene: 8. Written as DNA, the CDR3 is TGTGCCAGTCGTACCGAGGACAGGGGGAATCAGCCCCAGCATTTT. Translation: CASRTEDRGNQPQHF. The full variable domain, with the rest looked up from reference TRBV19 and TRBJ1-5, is DGGITQSPKYLFRKEGQNVTLSCEQNLNHDAMYWYRQDPGQGLRLIYYSQIVNDFQKGDIAEGYSVSREKKESFPLTVTSAQKNPTAFYLCASRTEDRGNQPQHFGDGTRLSIL.

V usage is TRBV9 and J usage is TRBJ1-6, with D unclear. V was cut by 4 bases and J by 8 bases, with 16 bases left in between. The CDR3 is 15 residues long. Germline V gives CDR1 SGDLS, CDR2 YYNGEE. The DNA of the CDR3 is TGTGCCAGCAGCCGTGCGGCCGAGAGACATTCACCCCTCCACTTT. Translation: CASSRAAERHSPLHF.

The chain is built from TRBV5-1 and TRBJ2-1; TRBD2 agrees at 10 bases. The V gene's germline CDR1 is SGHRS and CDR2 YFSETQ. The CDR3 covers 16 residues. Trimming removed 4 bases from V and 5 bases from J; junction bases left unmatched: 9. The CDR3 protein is CASSVEREGPHNEQFF. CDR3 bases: TGCGCCAGCAGCGTCGAGCGGGAGGGTCCCCACAATGAGCAGTTCTTC.

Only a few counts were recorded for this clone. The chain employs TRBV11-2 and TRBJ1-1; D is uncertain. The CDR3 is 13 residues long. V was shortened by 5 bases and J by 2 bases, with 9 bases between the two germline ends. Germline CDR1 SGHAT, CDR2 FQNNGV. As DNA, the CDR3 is TGTGCCAGCAGCCTCAAGAGAAACACTGAAGCTTTCTTT. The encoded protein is CASSLKRNTEAFF.

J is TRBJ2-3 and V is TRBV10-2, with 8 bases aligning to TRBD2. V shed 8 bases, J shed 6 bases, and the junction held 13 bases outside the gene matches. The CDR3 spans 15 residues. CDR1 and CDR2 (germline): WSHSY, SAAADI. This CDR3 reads CASAGARGGLDTQYF. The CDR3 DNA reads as TGCGCCAGCGCAGGGGCTCGGGGGGGCCTGGATACGCAGTATTTT.

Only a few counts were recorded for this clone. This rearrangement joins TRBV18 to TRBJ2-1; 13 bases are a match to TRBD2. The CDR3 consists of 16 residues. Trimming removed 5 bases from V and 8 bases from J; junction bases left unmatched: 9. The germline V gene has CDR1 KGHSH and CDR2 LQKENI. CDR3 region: CASSRGGTSGEYEQFF. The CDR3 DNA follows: TGTGCCAGCTCAAGAGGAGGGACTAGCGGGGAATATGAGCAGTTCTTC.

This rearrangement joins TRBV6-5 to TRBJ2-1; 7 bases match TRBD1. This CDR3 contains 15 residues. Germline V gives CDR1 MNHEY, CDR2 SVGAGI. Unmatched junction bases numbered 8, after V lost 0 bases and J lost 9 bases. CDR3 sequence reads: CASSYSPTGLGEQFF. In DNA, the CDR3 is TGTGCCAGCAGTTACTCCCCGACAGGGTTGGGTGAGCAGTTCTTC.

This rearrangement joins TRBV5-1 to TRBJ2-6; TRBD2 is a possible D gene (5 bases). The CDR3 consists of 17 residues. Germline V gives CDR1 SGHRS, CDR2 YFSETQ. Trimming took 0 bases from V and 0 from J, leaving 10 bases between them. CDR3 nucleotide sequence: TGCGCCAGCAGCTTGGCGTCGGGAAGCTCTGGGGCCAACGTCCTGACTTTC. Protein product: CASSLASGSSGANVLTF.

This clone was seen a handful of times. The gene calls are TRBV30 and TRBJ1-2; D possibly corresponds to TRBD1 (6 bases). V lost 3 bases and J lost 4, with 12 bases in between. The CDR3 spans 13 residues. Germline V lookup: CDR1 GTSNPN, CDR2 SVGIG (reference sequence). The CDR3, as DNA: TGTGCCTGGAGCGAACAGGGTCCCTATGGCTACACCTTC. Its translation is CAWSEQGPYGYTF.

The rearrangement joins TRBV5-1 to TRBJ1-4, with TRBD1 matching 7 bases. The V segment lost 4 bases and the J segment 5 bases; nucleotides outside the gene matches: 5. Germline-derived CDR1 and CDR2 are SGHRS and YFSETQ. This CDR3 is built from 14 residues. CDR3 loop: CASSPTGTNEKLFF. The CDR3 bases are TGCGCCAGCAGCCCGACAGGGACAAATGAAAAACTGTTTTTT.

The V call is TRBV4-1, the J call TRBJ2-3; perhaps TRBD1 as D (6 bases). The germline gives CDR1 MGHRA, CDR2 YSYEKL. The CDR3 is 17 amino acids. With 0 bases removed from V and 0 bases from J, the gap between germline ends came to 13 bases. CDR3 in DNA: TGCGCCAGCAGCCAAGATATTCCAGGGGCAAGCACAGATACGCAGTATTTT. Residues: CASSQDIPGASTDTQYF.

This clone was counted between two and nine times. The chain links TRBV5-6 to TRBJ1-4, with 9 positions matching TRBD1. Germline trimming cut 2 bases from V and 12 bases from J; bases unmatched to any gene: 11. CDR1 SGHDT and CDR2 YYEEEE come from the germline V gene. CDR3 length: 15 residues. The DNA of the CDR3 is TGTGCCAGCAGCTTAGACGGGACAGGGACGCGCGAACTGTTTTTT. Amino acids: CASSLDGTGTRELFF.

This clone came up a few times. CDR3 in amino acids: CAWTGGFIDTQYF. In nucleotides, the CDR3 is TGTGCCTGGACAGGGGGCTTTATAGATACGCAGTATTTT. The chain combines TRBV30 with TRBJ2-3, with 8 bases matching TRBD1. V shed 4 bases, J shed 5 bases, and the junction held 5 bases outside the gene matches. The CDR3 contains 13 residues. CDR1 and CDR2 (germline): GTSNPN, SVGIG (reference sequence).

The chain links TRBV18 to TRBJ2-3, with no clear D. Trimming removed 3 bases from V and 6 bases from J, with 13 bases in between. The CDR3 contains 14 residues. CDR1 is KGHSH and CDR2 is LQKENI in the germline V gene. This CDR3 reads CASSPTPLEDTQYF. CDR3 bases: TGTGCCAGCTCACCCACACCCCTGGAGGATACGCAGTATTTT.

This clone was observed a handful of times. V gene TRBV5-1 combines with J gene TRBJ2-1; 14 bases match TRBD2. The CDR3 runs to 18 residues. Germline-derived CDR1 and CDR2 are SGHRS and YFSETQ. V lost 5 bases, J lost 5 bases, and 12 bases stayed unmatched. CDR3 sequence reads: CASSPVGTSGGFDNEQFF. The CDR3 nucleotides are TGCGCCAGCAGTCCAGTGGGGACTAGCGGGGGATTTGACAATGAGCAGTTCTTC.

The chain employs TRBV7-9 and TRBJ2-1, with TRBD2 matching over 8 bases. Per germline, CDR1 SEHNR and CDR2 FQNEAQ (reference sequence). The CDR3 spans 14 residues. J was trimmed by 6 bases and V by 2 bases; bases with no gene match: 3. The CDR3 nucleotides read TGTGCCAGCAGCTTAAGCGGGGGCAGCAATGAGCAGTTCTTC. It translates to CASSLSGGSNEQFF.

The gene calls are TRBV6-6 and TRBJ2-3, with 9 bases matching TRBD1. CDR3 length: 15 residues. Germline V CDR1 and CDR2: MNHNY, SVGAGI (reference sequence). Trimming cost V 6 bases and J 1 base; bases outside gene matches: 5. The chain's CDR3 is CASRDRGGGTDTQYF. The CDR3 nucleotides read TGTGCCAGCAGGGACAGGGGAGGAGGCACAGATACGCAGTATTTT.

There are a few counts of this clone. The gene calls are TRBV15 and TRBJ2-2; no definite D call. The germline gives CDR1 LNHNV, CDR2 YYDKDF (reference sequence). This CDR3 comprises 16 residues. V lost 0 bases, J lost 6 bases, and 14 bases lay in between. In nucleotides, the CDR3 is TGTGCCACCAGCAGAGATGAGATGAGCTGGTCCGGGGAGCTGTTTTTT. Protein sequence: CATSRDEMSWSGELFF.

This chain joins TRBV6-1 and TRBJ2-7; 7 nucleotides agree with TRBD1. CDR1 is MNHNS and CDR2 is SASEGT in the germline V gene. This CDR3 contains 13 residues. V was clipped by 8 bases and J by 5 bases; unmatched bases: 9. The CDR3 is CASRRTGSNEQYF. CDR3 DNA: TGTGCCAGCCGGAGGACAGGTTCTAACGAGCAGTACTTC.

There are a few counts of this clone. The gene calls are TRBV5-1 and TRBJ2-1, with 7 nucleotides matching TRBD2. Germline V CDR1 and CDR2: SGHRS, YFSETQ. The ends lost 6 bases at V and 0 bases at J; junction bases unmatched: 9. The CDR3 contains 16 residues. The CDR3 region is CASTRQTGGSYNEQFF. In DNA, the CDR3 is TGCGCCAGCACCCGACAAACGGGAGGCTCCTACAATGAGCAGTTCTTC.

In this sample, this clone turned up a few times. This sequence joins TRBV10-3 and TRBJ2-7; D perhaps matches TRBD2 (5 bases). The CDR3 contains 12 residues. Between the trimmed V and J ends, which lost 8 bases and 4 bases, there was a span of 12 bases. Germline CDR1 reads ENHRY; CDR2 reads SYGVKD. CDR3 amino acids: CAISQRVYEQYF. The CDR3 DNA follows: TGTGCCATCTCGCAGAGGGTATACGAGCAGTACTTC.

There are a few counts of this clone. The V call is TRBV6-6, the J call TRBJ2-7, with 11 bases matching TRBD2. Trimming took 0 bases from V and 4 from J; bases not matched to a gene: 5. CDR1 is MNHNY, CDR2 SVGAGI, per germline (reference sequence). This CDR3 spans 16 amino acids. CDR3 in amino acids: CASSYSSTSGSYEQYF. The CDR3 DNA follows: TGTGCCAGCAGTTACTCAAGTACTAGCGGGAGTTACGAGCAGTACTTC.

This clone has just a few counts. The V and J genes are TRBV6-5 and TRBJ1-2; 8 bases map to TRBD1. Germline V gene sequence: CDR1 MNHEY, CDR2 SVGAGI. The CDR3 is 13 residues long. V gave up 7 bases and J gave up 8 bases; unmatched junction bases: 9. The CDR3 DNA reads TGTGCCAGCACCCAGGGGGCGCTTGGAGGCTACACCTTC. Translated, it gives CASTQGALGGYTF.

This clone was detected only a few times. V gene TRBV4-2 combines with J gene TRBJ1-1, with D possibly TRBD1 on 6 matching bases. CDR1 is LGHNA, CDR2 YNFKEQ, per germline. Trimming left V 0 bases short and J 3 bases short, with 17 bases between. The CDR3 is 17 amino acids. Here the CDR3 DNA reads TGTGCCAGCAGCCAAGAGTGGGGACAACAACGGGACACTGAAGCTTTCTTT. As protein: CASSQEWGQQRDTEAFF.

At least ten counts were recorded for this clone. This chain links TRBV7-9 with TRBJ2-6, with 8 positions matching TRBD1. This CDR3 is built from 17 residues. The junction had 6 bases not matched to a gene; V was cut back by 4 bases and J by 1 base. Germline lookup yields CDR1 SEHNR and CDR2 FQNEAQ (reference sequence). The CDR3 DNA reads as TGTGCCAGCAGCTCCCAGGGGGCCGAGTCTGGGGCCAACGTCCTGACTTTC. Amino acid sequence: CASSSQGAESGANVLTF.

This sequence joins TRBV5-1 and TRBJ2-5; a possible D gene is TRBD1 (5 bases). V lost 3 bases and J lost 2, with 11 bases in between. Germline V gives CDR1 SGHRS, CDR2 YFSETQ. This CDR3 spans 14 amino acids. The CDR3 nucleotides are TGCGCCAGCAGCTATAACAGGATTCAAGAGACCCAGTACTTC. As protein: CASSYNRIQETQYF.

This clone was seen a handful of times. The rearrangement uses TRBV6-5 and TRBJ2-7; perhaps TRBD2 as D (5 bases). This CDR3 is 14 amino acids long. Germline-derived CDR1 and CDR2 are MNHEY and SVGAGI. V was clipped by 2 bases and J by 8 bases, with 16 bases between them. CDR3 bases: TGTGCCAGCAGTTACATGGCATCAGGAGGAAAGCAGTACTTC. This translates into CASSYMASGGKQYF.

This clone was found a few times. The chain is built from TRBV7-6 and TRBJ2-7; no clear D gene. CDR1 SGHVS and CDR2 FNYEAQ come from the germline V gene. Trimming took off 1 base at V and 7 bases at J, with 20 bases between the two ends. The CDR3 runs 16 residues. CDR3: CASSLGPVGGSKEQYF. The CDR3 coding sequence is TGTGCCAGCAGCTTAGGTCCTGTTGGCGGAAGTAAAGAGCAGTACTTC.